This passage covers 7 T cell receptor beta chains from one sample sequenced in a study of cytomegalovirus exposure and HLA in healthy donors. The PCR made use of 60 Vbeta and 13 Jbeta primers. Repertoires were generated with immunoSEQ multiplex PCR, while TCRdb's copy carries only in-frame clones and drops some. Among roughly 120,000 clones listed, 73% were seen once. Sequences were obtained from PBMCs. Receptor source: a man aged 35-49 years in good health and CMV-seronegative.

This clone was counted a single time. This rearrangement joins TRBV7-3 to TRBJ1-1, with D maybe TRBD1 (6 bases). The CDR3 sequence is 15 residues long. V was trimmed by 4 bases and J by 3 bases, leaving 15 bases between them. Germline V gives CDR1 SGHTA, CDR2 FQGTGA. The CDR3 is CASSSSTGRDTEAFF. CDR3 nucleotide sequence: TGTGCCAGCAGCTCCTCGACAGGCCGTGACACTGAAGCTTTCTTT.

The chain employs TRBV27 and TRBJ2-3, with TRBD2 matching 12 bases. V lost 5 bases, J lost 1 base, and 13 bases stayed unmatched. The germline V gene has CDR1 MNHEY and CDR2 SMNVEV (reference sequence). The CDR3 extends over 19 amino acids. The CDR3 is CASSRTSGVVRGGTDTQYF. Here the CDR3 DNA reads TGTGCCAGCAGTCGGACTAGCGGGGTGGTCAGGGGTGGCACAGATACGCAGTATTTT.

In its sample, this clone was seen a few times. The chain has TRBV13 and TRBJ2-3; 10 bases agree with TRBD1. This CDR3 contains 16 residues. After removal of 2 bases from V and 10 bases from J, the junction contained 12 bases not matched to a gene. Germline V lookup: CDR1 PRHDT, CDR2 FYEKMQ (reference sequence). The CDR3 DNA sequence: TGTGCCAGCAGCTTAATCAGACAGGGGGCGCGGGTGGCGCAGTATTTT. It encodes CASSLIRQGARVAQYF.

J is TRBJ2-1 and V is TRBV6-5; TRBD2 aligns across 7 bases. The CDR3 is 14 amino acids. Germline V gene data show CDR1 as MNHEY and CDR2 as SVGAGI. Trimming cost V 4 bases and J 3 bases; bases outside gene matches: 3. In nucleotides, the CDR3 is TGTGCCAGCAGTTTGGGGGGGGACTACAATGAGCAGTTCTTC. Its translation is CASSLGGDYNEQFF.

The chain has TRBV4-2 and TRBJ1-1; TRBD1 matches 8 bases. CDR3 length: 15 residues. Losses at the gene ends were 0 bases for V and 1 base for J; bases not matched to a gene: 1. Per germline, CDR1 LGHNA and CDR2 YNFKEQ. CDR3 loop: CASSQEQGANTEAFF. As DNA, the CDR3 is TGTGCCAGCAGCCAAGAGCAGGGGGCGAACACTGAAGCTTTCTTT.

For the CDR3, the DNA is TGCAGCGTTGTGGGACATGATTCCTACGAGCAGTACTTC. Amino acids: CSVVGHDSYEQYF. The chain carries TRBV29-1 and TRBJ2-7, with D tentatively TRBD1 (6 bases). V was pared by 4 bases and J by 1 base, with 11 bases between. CDR1 SQVTM and CDR2 ANQGSEA come from the germline V gene. The CDR3 sequence is 13 residues long.

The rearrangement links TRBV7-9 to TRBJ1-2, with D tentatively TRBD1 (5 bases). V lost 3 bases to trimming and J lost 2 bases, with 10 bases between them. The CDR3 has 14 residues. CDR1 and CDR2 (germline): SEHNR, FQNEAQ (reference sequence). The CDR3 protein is CASSFDSGNYGYTF. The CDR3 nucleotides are TGTGCCAGCAGCTTCGACAGTGGGAACTATGGCTACACCTTC.